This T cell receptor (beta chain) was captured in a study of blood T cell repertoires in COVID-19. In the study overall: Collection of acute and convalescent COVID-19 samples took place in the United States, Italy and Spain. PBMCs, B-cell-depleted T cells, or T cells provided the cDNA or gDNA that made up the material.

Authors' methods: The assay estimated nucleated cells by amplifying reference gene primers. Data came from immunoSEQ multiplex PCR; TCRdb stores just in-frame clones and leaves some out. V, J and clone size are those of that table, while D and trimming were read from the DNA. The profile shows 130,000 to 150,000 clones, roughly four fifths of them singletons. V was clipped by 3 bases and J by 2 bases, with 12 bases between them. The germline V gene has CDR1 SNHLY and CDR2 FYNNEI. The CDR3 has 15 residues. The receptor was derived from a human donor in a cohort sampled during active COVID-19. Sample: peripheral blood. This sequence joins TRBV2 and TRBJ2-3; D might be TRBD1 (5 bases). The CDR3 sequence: CASSERTRITDTQYF. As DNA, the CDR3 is TGTGCCAGCAGTGAGAGGACACGGATCACAGATACGCAGTATTTT. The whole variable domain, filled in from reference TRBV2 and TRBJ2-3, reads EPEVTQTPSHQVTQMGQEVILRCVPISNHLYFYWYRQILGQKVEFLVSFYNNEISEKSEIFDDQFSVERPDGSNFTLKIRSTKLEDSAMYFCASSERTRITDTQYFGPGTRLTVL.